This T cell receptor (beta chain) was found in a study of blood T cell repertoires in COVID-19. For the study at large: PBMCs, B-cell-depleted T cells, or T cells were the source of the cDNA or gDNA that made up the material.

Per the germline V gene, CDR1 is SGHDT and CDR2 is YYEEEE. The CDR3 is 14 amino acids. With 1 base removed from V and 6 bases from J, the gap between germline ends came to 14 bases. This clone was counted once. TCRdb keeps only in-frame clones here, not all; method: immunoSEQ multiplex PCR. The sample lists approximately 89,000 clones, 75% to 85% occurring once. Sequencing was done on a sample of peripheral blood. The chain links TRBV5-6 to TRBJ2-7, with D perhaps TRBD2 (6 bases). This TCR derives from a man in his 70s with acute or convalescent COVID-19. CDR3 nucleotide sequence: TGTGCCAGCAGCTTGATCGGAGGGGTGGGCGAGCAGTACTTC. It codes for CASSLIGGVGEQYF.